Listed below are T cell receptor beta chains from one sample, sequenced in a study of cytomegalovirus exposure and HLA in healthy donors. TCRdb keeps only in-frame clones here, not all; method: immunoSEQ multiplex PCR. The table records roughly 100,000 clones, around 80% of them present only once. Sequencing was done on a sample of PBMCs. The origin of the receptors is a middle-aged man in good health and CMV-seronegative. Each CDR3 is given with its conserved first and last residue. The D gene is left open where the match is weak. Size is stated for part of the rows, as once, few or many counts, or as a class when the clone is expanded.

size: .; length: 15; V: TRBV5-4; D: TRBD2; J: TRBJ2-3; DNA: TGTGCCAGCAGCTCGTGGGGGGGTGATACAGATACGCAGTATTTT; CDR3: CASSSWGGDTDTQYF
size: .; length: 14; V: TRBV5-5; D: TRBD1; J: TRBJ1-6; DNA: TGTGCCAGCAGCTGGGACAGGGGTAATTCACCCCTCCACTTT; CDR3: CASSWDRGNSPLHF
size: .; length: 14; V: TRBV6-1; D: .; J: TRBJ2-5; DNA: TGTGCCAGCAGTGACAGCGGTCGCTCGGAGACCCAGTACTTC; CDR3: CASSDSGRSETQYF
size: once; length: 15; V: TRBV6-1; D: .; J: TRBJ1-3; DNA: TGTGCCAGCAGTGAAGCGCTAGGGAGGGGAAACACCATATATTTT; CDR3: CASSEALGRGNTIYF
size: .; length: 11; V: TRBV20-1; D: .; J: TRBJ1-1; DNA: TGCAGTGCTCGCGACAGTTATCGGGCTTTCTTT; CDR3: CSARDSYRAFF
size: once; length: 14; V: TRBV5-1; D: .; J: TRBJ1-1; DNA: TGCGCCAGCAGCTTGGGACAGGTGAACACTGAAGCTTTCTTT; CDR3: CASSLGQVNTEAFF
size: .; length: 14; V: TRBV13; D: TRBD2; J: TRBJ2-7; DNA: TGTGCCAGCAGCTCGGGGCGGGGGACCTACGAGCAGTACTTC; CDR3: CASSSGRGTYEQYF
size: .; length: 14; V: TRBV5-1; D: TRBD1; J: TRBJ1-2; DNA: TGCGCCAGCAGCTCAGGGGGGAACTTCTATGGCTACACCTTC; CDR3: CASSSGGNFYGYTF
size: .; length: 14; V: TRBV2; D: TRBD1; J: TRBJ1-5; DNA: TGTGCCAGCAGTAAGGGACAGGGCAATCAGCCCCAGCATTTT; CDR3: CASSKGQGNQPQHF
size: .; length: 13; V: TRBV6-1; D: TRBD2; J: TRBJ2-7; DNA: TGTGCCAGCAGTGCGGGGGGGCATTTCGAGCAGTACTTC; CDR3: CASSAGGHFEQYF
size: .; length: 15; V: TRBV6-5; D: TRBD1; J: TRBJ2-7; DNA: TGTGCCAGCAGCTATCCGGGACAGGCGATCTACGAGCAGTACTTC; CDR3: CASSYPGQAIYEQYF
size: .; length: 16; V: TRBV7-2; D: TRBD2; J: TRBJ2-1; DNA: TGTGCCAGCAGCTTAGGGGCGGGGGGGTACTACAATGAGCAGTTCTTC; CDR3: CASSLGAGGYYNEQFF
size: .; length: 15; V: TRBV5-1; D: .; J: TRBJ2-2; DNA: TGCGCCAGCAGCTTACAGGGATCGGGCACCGGGGAGCTGTTTTTT; CDR3: CASSLQGSGTGELFF
size: .; length: 14; V: TRBV7-9; D: .; J: TRBJ1-3; DNA: TGTGCCAGCAGCCTTGGGGAGCTCGGAAACACCATATATTTT; CDR3: CASSLGELGNTIYF
size: .; length: 13; V: TRBV29-1; D: .; J: TRBJ2-7; DNA: TGCAGCGCTACGACAGGGAGGAGTCACGAGCAGTACTTC; CDR3: CSATTGRSHEQYF
size: .; length: 14; V: TRBV7-9; D: .; J: TRBJ1-4; DNA: TGTTCCAGCGCTCCGGGTGCAACTAATGAAAAACTGTTTTTT; CDR3: CSSAPGATNEKLFF
size: .; length: 15; V: TRBV18; D: .; J: TRBJ1-5; DNA: TGTGCCAGCTCACCAGGAAGAGGGAACAATCAGCCCCAGCATTTT; CDR3: CASSPGRGNNQPQHF
size: .; length: 17; V: TRBV7-9; D: .; J: TRBJ2-6; DNA: TGTGCCAGCAGGAAGGGCCCAGGGCTTACTGGGGCCAACGTCCTGACTTTC; CDR3: CASRKGPGLTGANVLTF
size: .; length: 13; V: TRBV25-1; D: .; J: TRBJ2-5; DNA: TGTGCCAGCAGTCCCGCAGGGGTAGAGACCCAGTACTTC; CDR3: CASSPAGVETQYF
size: .; length: 18; V: TRBV12-5; D: .; J: TRBJ2-1; DNA: TGTGCTAGTGGTTTGGTAAAGGCCGCAGGGAGGACCTACAATGAGCAGTTCTTC; CDR3: CASGLVKAAGRTYNEQFF
size: once; length: 11; V: TRBV20-1; D: .; J: TRBJ2-3; DNA: TGCAGTGCTAGTCTTGCAGATACGCAGTATTTT; CDR3: CSASLADTQYF
size: .; length: 16; V: TRBV6-6; D: TRBD1; J: TRBJ2-7; DNA: TGTGCCAGCAGTTACACTGACAGGGGGCAGGAGTACGAGCAGTACTTC; CDR3: CASSYTDRGQEYEQYF
size: once; length: 14; V: TRBV7-2; D: .; J: TRBJ2-3; DNA: TGTGCCAGCAGCTTAGCATCCAGTACGGATACGCAGTATTTT; CDR3: CASSLASSTDTQYF